This TCR beta chain was identified in a study of beta chain features in type 1 diabetes. Points from the study as a whole: Naive, central memory and regulatory TCRB repertoires appeared more similar among patients than healthy donors. There was a moderate but significant shortening of TCRB CDR3s in all four CD4+ subsets of Type 1 diabetes patients. Insertions were fewer and deletions more numerous at VDJ junctions in type 1 diabetes patients.

Comments on this clone: Antigen specificity is unknown.

The CDR3 is 15 residues long. The V gene end was trimmed by 2 bases and the J gene end by 9 bases; junction bases not matched to a gene: 10. CDR1 and CDR2 (germline): SQVTM, ANQGSEA. Markers CD45RO/CCR7/CD25/CD127/CD95/CD27 served to sort CD4+ naive, central memory, regulatory and stem cell-like memory cells. What was sequenced were expressed TCRB transcripts, since all of the isolated RNA had been reverse transcribed. Profiling relied on immunoSEQ multiplex PCR, and the TCRdb table lists in-frame clones only, not all of them. The sample lists some 500,000 clones; about 10% were seen once. The chain recombines TRBV29-1 with TRBJ2-1, with 10 bases fitting TRBD2. Sequenced sample: naive CD4+ T cells from blood. The receptor was isolated from a woman between 18 and 29 years old in good health. The CDR3 nucleotides read TGCAGCGTTGAAATTGCTAGCGGGAGAATTGTTGAGCAGTTCTTC. This encodes CSVEIASGRIVEQFF.